The sequence of this T cell receptor beta chain was determined in a study of T cells in localized non-small cell lung cancer. Study outcomes and limitations: Appearances in adjacent lung were noted for a median about 60 of the top 100 tumor clones. Prolonged overall survival went with higher T cell density in the blood. Sequencing covered just one tumor region, so heterogeneity cannot be ruled out. Uninvolved adjacent lung showed peak T cell clonality, exceeding tumor.

CDR3 length: 14 amino acids. The V gene's germline CDR1 is SGHRS and CDR2 YFSETQ. The ends lost 5 bases at V and 6 bases at J; junction bases unmatched: 7. Produced via immunoSEQ multiplex PCR; TCRdb's table is partial and in-frame only. Among approximately 10,000 clones listed, about nine tenths were seen once. In the case of this clone: The antigen remains undetermined.

The sequence was obtained from a female donor older than 55 with stage II squamous cell lung carcinoma. The J gene is TRBJ1-4, the V gene TRBV5-1; 7 bases map to TRBD1. Sample: peripheral blood, taken before any cancer treatment. The CDR3 nucleotides are TGCGCCAGCAGTCCGACAGGGAGAGATGAAAAACTGTTTTTT. Encoded protein: CASSPTGRDEKLFF.